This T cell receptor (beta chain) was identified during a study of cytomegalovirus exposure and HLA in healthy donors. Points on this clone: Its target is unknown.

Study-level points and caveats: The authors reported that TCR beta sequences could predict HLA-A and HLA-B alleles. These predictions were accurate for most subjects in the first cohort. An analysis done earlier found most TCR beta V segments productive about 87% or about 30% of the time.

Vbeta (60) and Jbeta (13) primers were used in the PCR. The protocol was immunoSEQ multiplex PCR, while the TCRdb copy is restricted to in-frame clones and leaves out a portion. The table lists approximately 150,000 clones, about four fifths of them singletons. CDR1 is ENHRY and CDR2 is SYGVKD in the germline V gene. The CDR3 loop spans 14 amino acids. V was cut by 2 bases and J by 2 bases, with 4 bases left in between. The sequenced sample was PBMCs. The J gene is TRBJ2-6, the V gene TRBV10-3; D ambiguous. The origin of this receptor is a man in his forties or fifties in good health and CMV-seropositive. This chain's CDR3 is CAISEPAGANVLTF. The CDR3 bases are TGTGCCATCAGTGAGCCAGCTGGGGCCAACGTCCTGACTTTC.